These 20 T cell receptor beta chains were sequenced from one sample in a study of T cell responses to AZD1222 COVID-19 vaccine. Clones were sequenced by immunoSEQ multiplex PCR, and TCRdb holds only the in-frame ones, with some missing. This table holds more than 110,000 clones, under 95% found once. The sequencing used peripheral blood, collected on day 0 of AZD1222 vaccination. These receptors all come from an adult in good health.

The genes are TRBV15 and TRBJ2-1; 10 bases align to TRBD2. This CDR3 has 17 residues. V shed 0 bases, J shed 10 bases, and the junction held 12 bases outside the gene matches. The germline CDR1 and CDR2 sequences are LNHNV and YYDKDF (reference sequence). The CDR3 loop is CATSRDLPASGSLEQFF. In DNA, the CDR3 is TGTGCCACCAGCAGAGATCTTCCGGCTAGCGGGAGTTTGGAGCAGTTCTTC.

The V call is TRBV30, the J call TRBJ1-3, with 7 bases fitting TRBD1. Germline-derived CDR1 and CDR2 are GTSNPN and SVGIG (reference sequence). With V trimmed by 2 bases and J by 2 bases, 3 bases remained unmatched. The CDR3 covers 14 residues. The CDR3 DNA reads as TGTGCCTGGAGTAAGCAGGGGGCTGGAAACACCATATATTTT. Translating it yields CAWSKQGAGNTIYF.

This rearrangement joins TRBV7-2 to TRBJ2-2; tentatively, D is TRBD1 or TRBD2 (5 bases each). The CDR3 runs 15 residues. Trimming pared 3 bases from V and 3 bases from J, leaving 11 bases between. The germline V gene encodes CDR1 SGHTA and CDR2 FQGNSA. CDR3 bases: TGTGCCAGCAGCTTTCGGGGCTTGGACACCGGGGAGCTGTTTTTT. Translated, it gives CASSFRGLDTGELFF.

This clone occurred once. V is TRBV30 and J is TRBJ2-5; D remains ambiguous. Trimming pared 0 bases from V and 1 base from J, leaving 3 bases between. The CDR3 is 12 residues long. Germline values: CDR1 GTSNPN, CDR2 SVGIG (reference sequence). This CDR3 is CAWSVSQETQYF. The CDR3 DNA is TGTGCCTGGAGTGTCTCCCAAGAGACCCAGTACTTC. Full variable domain (outside the CDR3, taken from reference TRBV30 and TRBJ2-5): SQTIHQWPATLVQPVGSPLSLECTVEGTSNPNLYWYRQAAGRGLQLLFYSVGIGQISSEVPQNLSASRPQDRQFILSSKKLLLSDSGFYLCAWSVSQETQYFGPGTRLLVL.

The chain has TRBV5-1 and TRBJ1-2; D gene uncertain. This CDR3 spans 14 amino acids. Germline V lookup: CDR1 SGHRS, CDR2 YFSETQ. Deletions cut 2 bases from V and 4 bases from J, with 12 bases between. CDR3: CASSFGKGGYGYTF. CDR3 in DNA: TGCGCCAGCAGCTTTGGGAAGGGTGGCTATGGCTACACCTTC.

This clone was detected once. The V and J genes are TRBV2 and TRBJ1-1; D remains ambiguous. This CDR3 comprises 10 residues. The V and J ends lost 1 base and 7 bases respectively, with 1 base between them. CDR1 is SNHLY, CDR2 FYNNEI, per germline. The CDR3 DNA sequence: TGTGCCAGCAGTGAAGTTGAAGCTTTCTTT. Encoded protein: CASSEVEAFF.

The chain joins TRBV19 to TRBJ1-1; D might be TRBD1 (6 bases). The germline V and J ends were trimmed by 4 bases and 0 bases, with 12 bases remaining between them. The CDR3 is 15 residues long. The V gene's germline CDR1 is LNHDA and CDR2 SQIVND (reference sequence). The CDR3 region is CASSNLRGLNTEAFF. CDR3 nucleotide sequence: TGTGCCAGTAGTAATTTACGGGGGCTGAACACTGAAGCTTTCTTT.

The gene calls are TRBV6-5 and TRBJ1-1; a weak D match, TRBD1 (6 bases). The germline V and J ends were trimmed by 6 bases and 3 bases, with 11 bases remaining between them. CDR1 and CDR2 (germline): MNHEY, SVGAGI. The CDR3 runs 13 residues. CDR3 sequence reads: CASSPTGYTEAFF. CDR3 nucleotides: TGTGCCAGCAGCCCAACAGGGTACACTGAAGCTTTCTTT.

The rearrangement uses TRBV19 and TRBJ2-7, with D perhaps TRBD1 (6 bases). Per germline, CDR1 LNHDA and CDR2 SQIVND (reference sequence). The CDR3 covers 16 residues. V gave up 1 base and J gave up 0 bases, with 13 bases separating them. The CDR3 sequence: CASSIGGGAFSYEQYF. Here the CDR3 DNA reads TGTGCCAGTAGTATAGGTGGGGGCGCATTCTCCTACGAGCAGTACTTC.

The V call is TRBV30, the J call TRBJ2-7; D is unclear. This CDR3 region has 14 residues. Trimming shortened V by 0 bases and J by 4 bases, and 13 bases separated the two germline ends. Germline V gives CDR1 GTSNPN, CDR2 SVGIG (reference sequence). CDR3 bases: TGTGCCTGGAGTGTACAAGGAGACCGGTACGAGCAGTACTTC. Translation gives CAWSVQGDRYEQYF.

As for this clone: At the DNA level, this CDR3 is encoded by other sequences in the same sample as well. The chain uses TRBV15 and TRBJ2-2; D is ambiguous. The V end lost 1 base, the J end lost 1 base, and 4 bases lay between the germline ends. Germline CDR1 reads LNHNV; CDR2 reads YYDKDF (reference sequence). The CDR3 runs 14 residues. The CDR3 bases are TGTGCCACCAGCAGAGGGGGGAACACCGGGGAGCTGTTTTTT. Translation: CATSRGGNTGELFF.

This chain links TRBV9 with TRBJ2-2, with 9 bases identical to TRBD2. The trim removed 0 bases at V and 3 bases at J, leaving 3 bases unmatched. The CDR3 contains 16 residues. Germline V lookup: CDR1 SGDLS, CDR2 YYNGEE. DNA of the CDR3: TGTGCCAGCAGCGTAGGAGCGGGAGGCCACACCGGGGAGCTGTTTTTT. Its translation: CASSVGAGGHTGELFF.

The chain carries TRBV5-4 and TRBJ2-5; D not resolved. Between the trimmed V and J ends, which lost 4 bases and 1 base, there was a span of 5 bases. The CDR3 runs to 12 residues. Germline CDR1 SGHNT, CDR2 YYREEE (reference sequence). For the CDR3, the DNA is TGTGCCAGCAGCAGGACCCAAGAGACCCAGTACTTC. Protein sequence: CASSRTQETQYF.

The rearrangement uses TRBV6-6 and TRBJ1-1; D gene ambiguous. The CDR3 consists of 16 residues. CDR1 is MNHNY, CDR2 SVGAGI, per germline (reference sequence). Trimming shortened V by 0 bases and J by 4 bases, and 15 bases separated the two germline ends. The CDR3 coding sequence is TGTGCCAGCAGTTACTCGACCCGGGGATGGGCCACTGAAGCTTTCTTT. Translation: CASSYSTRGWATEAFF.

The chain links TRBV6-1 to TRBJ2-7; TRBD1 or TRBD2 may be the D gene (5 bases each). The germline V gene encodes CDR1 MNHNS and CDR2 SASEGT. This CDR3 contains 18 residues. Trimming removed 2 bases at V and 1 base at J, with 21 bases between. This chain's CDR3 is CASSEWLPSRDISYEQYF. In DNA form, the CDR3 reads TGTGCCAGCAGTGAATGGTTGCCTAGCAGGGATATATCCTACGAGCAGTACTTC.

The chain has TRBV10-3 and TRBJ2-3; no reliable D call. CDR3 length: 14 amino acids. Germline assignment: CDR1 ENHRY and CDR2 SYGVKD. Trimming stripped 4 bases from V and 4 bases from J, with 12 bases between. CDR3 coding DNA: TGTGCCATCAGTGGGCCCAGACTTGCAGATACGCAGTATTTT. It specifies CAISGPRLADTQYF.

This clone was recorded once. The CDR3, as DNA: TGTGCCAGTAGTATCGGACTAGCGGGAGGGCTATCCCAAGGAGAGACCCAGTACTTC. It translates to CASSIGLAGGLSQGETQYF. The chain joins TRBV19 to TRBJ2-5; 15 positions match TRBD2. V was pared by 3 bases and J by 4 bases, with 12 bases of the junction left unmatched. Germline V CDR1 and CDR2: LNHDA, SQIVND (reference sequence). The CDR3 totals 19 residues. The variable domain in full, completed from reference TRBV19 and TRBJ2-5, reads DGGITQSPKYLFRKEGQNVTLSCEQNLNHDAMYWYRQDPGQGLRLIYYSQIVNDFQKGDIAEGYSVSREKKESFPLTVTSAQKNPTAFYLCASSIGLAGGLSQGETQYFGPGTRLLVL.

V gene TRBV6-4 combines with J gene TRBJ2-2, with D hard to call. The germline V and J ends were trimmed by 4 bases and 4 bases, with 10 bases remaining between them. CDR3 length: 14 amino acids. Germline CDR1 reads MRHNA; CDR2 reads SNTAGT. The CDR3 region has the DNA TGTGCCAGCAGTGTCGGCCTGGGCACCGGGGAGCTGTTTTTT. This codes for CASSVGLGTGELFF.

A few counts support this clone. V is TRBV2 and J is TRBJ1-1; 10 positions match TRBD1. Trimming removed 6 bases from V and 2 bases from J; junction bases left unmatched: 9. Germline loops: CDR1 SNHLY, CDR2 FYNNEI. The CDR3 consists of 16 residues. The DNA for the CDR3 is TGTGCCAGCAGATGGACAGGGGGGACCTCCAACACTGAAGCTTTCTTT. Encoded protein: CASRWTGGTSNTEAFF.

The genes are TRBV5-1 and TRBJ1-2; D is uncertain. Trimming left V 0 bases short and J 8 bases short, with 14 bases between. The CDR3 length is 14 residues. The V gene's germline CDR1 is SGHRS and CDR2 YFSETQ. CDR3 sequence: CASSLGYRAGGYTF. DNA of the CDR3: TGCGCCAGCAGCTTGGGTTATAGGGCCGGGGGCTACACCTTC. Supplemented by reference TRBV5-1 and TRBJ1-2, the full variable domain reads KAGVTQTPRYLIKTRGQQVTLSCSPISGHRSVSWYQQTPGQGLQFLFEYFSETQRNKGNFPGRFSGRQFSNSRSEMNVSTLELGDSALYLCASSLGYRAGGYTFGSGTRLTVV.